This T cell receptor (beta chain) was recorded in a study of response to subunit inactivated influenza vaccine. This clonotype was picked up a small number of times. TCRdb reprocessed the RT-PCR reads via MiXCR and lists one record per CDR3 protein. Here the sample spans roughly 650,000 distinct CDR3 sequences, around 15% being singletons. V lost 1 base to trimming and J lost 4 bases, with 12 bases between them. The germline V gene has CDR1 SGHAT and CDR2 FQNNGV. CDR3 length: 15 amino acids. This clonotype was sampled from a man aged 50 to 59 who received an inactivated influenza vaccine. V usage is TRBV11-2 and J usage is TRBJ2-3, with D perhaps matching TRBD1 or TRBD2 (6 bases each). Sample: PBMCs from blood, taken 14 to 15 days before vaccination. The CDR3 protein is CASSLAGAPPDTQYF. The CDR3 bases are TGTGCCAGCAGCTTAGCGGGGGCTCCGCCAGATACGCAGTATTTT.